Listed below are T cell receptor beta chains from one sample, sequenced in a study of T cells in Graves' hyperthyroidism and ophthalmopathy. MiXCR, run by TCRdb on the multiplex PCR reads, gives a single entry per CDR3 protein. Seen here are approximately 600,000 distinct CDR3 sequences, about a sixth observed once, and the top ten hold around 4%. What was sequenced was blood. Receptors originate from a young woman with Graves' hyperthyroidism. CDR3s include the opening cysteine and the closing phenylalanine or tryptophan. Fields, in order: CDR3 DNA, CDR3 protein, J gene, D gene, clone size, V gene. The D gene is left open where the match is weak. A row's size may be missing; if present it is once, few, many or a size class.

CDR3 DNA: TGTGCCAGCAGCGACCTGCAGGACAGGGGGCGGGGCGGGGAGCTGTTTTTT
CDR3 protein: CASSDLQDRGRGGELFF
J gene: TRBJ2-2
D gene: TRBD1
clone size: few
V gene: TRBV11-1

CDR3 DNA: TGCGCCAGCAGCCGGACACGGGGGACTGAAGCTTTCTTT
CDR3 protein: CASSRTRGTEAFF
J gene: TRBJ1-1
D gene: .
clone size: many
V gene: TRBV5-1

CDR3 DNA: TGTGCCAGCAGTTACTCGGGGCCCGGAGCCGGGGAGCTGTTTTTT
CDR3 protein: CASSYSGPGAGELFF
J gene: TRBJ2-2
D gene: .
clone size: many
V gene: TRBV6-2/TRBV6-3

CDR3 DNA: TGCAGCGGTTTTGGGGTAGACAGGAGTTCTACTGAAGCTTTCTTT
CDR3 protein: CSGFGVDRSSTEAFF
J gene: TRBJ1-1
D gene: .
clone size: .
V gene: TRBV29-1

CDR3 DNA: TGTGCCAGCAGCTTAGATCGAACCAATCAGCCCCAGCATTTT
CDR3 protein: CASSLDRTNQPQHF
J gene: TRBJ1-5
D gene: .
clone size: many
V gene: TRBV11-2

CDR3 DNA: TGTGCCAGCAGCCTAGGACGGCAATCTGGAAACACCATATATTTT
CDR3 protein: CASSLGRQSGNTIYF
J gene: TRBJ1-3
D gene: .
clone size: many
V gene: TRBV12-3/TRBV12-4

CDR3 DNA: TGCAGTGCTCTAGACAGGGGGTATCAGCCCCAGCATTTT
CDR3 protein: CSALDRGYQPQHF
J gene: TRBJ1-5
D gene: TRBD1
clone size: .
V gene: TRBV20-1

CDR3 DNA: TGTGCCTGGAGTCGTAGGCTGGACGAAAAACTGTTTTTT
CDR3 protein: CAWSRRLDEKLFF
J gene: TRBJ1-4
D gene: .
clone size: many
V gene: TRBV30

CDR3 DNA: TGTGCCACCAAGTCAGGGGACTACGAGCAGTACTTC
CDR3 protein: CATKSGDYEQYF
J gene: TRBJ2-7
D gene: .
clone size: .
V gene: TRBV24-1

CDR3 DNA: TGTGCCAGCAGGGACAGGGACCGGGGGGACACTGAAGCTTTCTTT
CDR3 protein: CASRDRDRGDTEAFF
J gene: TRBJ1-1
D gene: TRBD1
clone size: many
V gene: TRBV11-3

CDR3 DNA: TGTGCCAGCAGTCCCCCGGGACTAGCGGGAGCTGAGCAGTTCTTC
CDR3 protein: CASSPPGLAGAEQFF
J gene: TRBJ2-1
D gene: TRBD2
clone size: many
V gene: TRBV6-1

CDR3 DNA: TGTGCCAGCACCGAGCAGACTACCGGCTACGAGCAGTACTTC
CDR3 protein: CASTEQTTGYEQYF
J gene: TRBJ2-7
D gene: .
clone size: many
V gene: TRBV28

CDR3 DNA: TGTGCCAGCAGCTCGTCCTTGGGTAGCGATACGTACGAGCAGTACTTC
CDR3 protein: CASSSSLGSDTYEQYF
J gene: TRBJ2-7
D gene: .
clone size: few
V gene: TRBV7-9

CDR3 DNA: TGTGCCAGTAGTATCTGGGGGACAGGGATTTCTAGAACAGATACGCAGTATTTT
CDR3 protein: CASSIWGTGISRTDTQYF
J gene: TRBJ2-3
D gene: TRBD1
clone size: few
V gene: TRBV19

CDR3 DNA: TGTGCCAGCAGTTTAGCAACAAACTACGAGCAGTACTTC
CDR3 protein: CASSLATNYEQYF
J gene: TRBJ2-7
D gene: .
clone size: many
V gene: TRBV12-3/TRBV12-4

CDR3 DNA: TGTGCCAGCAGCTTTGGAGGCGGGTACACAGATACGCAGTATTTT
CDR3 protein: CASSFGGGYTDTQYF
J gene: TRBJ2-3
D gene: .
clone size: many
V gene: TRBV7-9

CDR3 DNA: TGTGCCAGCAGCCCTACCTATGATGTTACGCAGTATTTT
CDR3 protein: CASSPTYDVTQYF
J gene: TRBJ2-3
D gene: .
clone size: many
V gene: TRBV28

CDR3 DNA: TGTGCCACCGCGGACAGGGCAAGCTACGAGCAGTACTTC
CDR3 protein: CATADRASYEQYF
J gene: TRBJ2-7
D gene: TRBD1
clone size: .
V gene: TRBV19

CDR3 DNA: TGTGCCAGCAGCGTGAGCGGGAGGGCCGCAGTAGGGACCCAGTACTTC
CDR3 protein: CASSVSGRAAVGTQYF
J gene: TRBJ2-5
D gene: TRBD2
clone size: .
V gene: TRBV9

CDR3 DNA: TGTGCCAGCAGCCCCAGACAGACTTCTAACTATGGCTACACCTTC
CDR3 protein: CASSPRQTSNYGYTF
J gene: TRBJ1-2
D gene: .
clone size: .
V gene: TRBV9

CDR3 DNA: TGTGCCAGCAAGGAGTCCGGGGAGCTGTTTTTT
CDR3 protein: CASKESGELFF
J gene: TRBJ2-2
D gene: .
clone size: many
V gene: TRBV11-2

CDR3 DNA: TGTGCCACCGGGGAGATAAGTGAAGCTTTCTTT
CDR3 protein: CATGEISEAFF
J gene: TRBJ1-1
D gene: .
clone size: many
V gene: TRBV3-1

CDR3 DNA: TGCGCCAGCAGCTTGGCGGGACAGGGGAGATCACCCCTCCACTTT
CDR3 protein: CASSLAGQGRSPLHF
J gene: TRBJ1-6
D gene: TRBD1
clone size: few
V gene: TRBV5-1

CDR3 DNA: TGTGCCAGCAGCCAAGAGGGGGGAAACACCATATATTTT
CDR3 protein: CASSQEGGNTIYF
J gene: TRBJ1-3
D gene: .
clone size: many
V gene: TRBV3-1

CDR3 DNA: TGCGCCAGCAGCCCGGATTTAGGGGGCCCCTACGAGCAGTACTTC
CDR3 protein: CASSPDLGGPYEQYF
J gene: TRBJ2-7
D gene: TRBD1
clone size: many
V gene: TRBV5-1

CDR3 DNA: TGTGCCAGCGTCTATAGGACAGGGTTCACAGATACGCAGTATTTT
CDR3 protein: CASVYRTGFTDTQYF
J gene: TRBJ2-3
D gene: TRBD1
clone size: .
V gene: TRBV6-1

CDR3 DNA: TGTGCCAGCAGTGAAACCCAGACAGGAACTGAAGCTTTCTTT
CDR3 protein: CASSETQTGTEAFF
J gene: TRBJ1-1
D gene: .
clone size: few
V gene: TRBV25-1

CDR3 DNA: TGCAGTGCTAAGGGTGCGGGGAGAGTATACAATGAGCAGTTCTTC
CDR3 protein: CSAKGAGRVYNEQFF
J gene: TRBJ2-1
D gene: .
clone size: many
V gene: TRBV20-1

CDR3 DNA: TGTGCCAGCAAGGACAGGAGAGACAATGAGCAGTTCTTC
CDR3 protein: CASKDRRDNEQFF
J gene: TRBJ2-1
D gene: TRBD1
clone size: few
V gene: TRBV27

CDR3 DNA: TGCAGTGCCTCTGCGGGATCTCACGAGCAGTACTTC
CDR3 protein: CSASAGSHEQYF
J gene: TRBJ2-7
D gene: .
clone size: .
V gene: TRBV20-1

CDR3 DNA: TGCAGTGCTAGAGTGGAGAGTAGCTACGAGCAGTACTTC
CDR3 protein: CSARVESSYEQYF
J gene: TRBJ2-7
D gene: .
clone size: many
V gene: TRBV20-1

CDR3 DNA: TGTGCCAGCAGCGGAGGGGTGTCTGGGGCCAACGTCCTGACTTTC
CDR3 protein: CASSGGVSGANVLTF
J gene: TRBJ2-6
D gene: .
clone size: few
V gene: TRBV7-2

CDR3 DNA: TGTGCCAGCAGCTCGGGACGGTGGAATGAAAAACTGTTTTTT
CDR3 protein: CASSSGRWNEKLFF
J gene: TRBJ1-4
D gene: .
clone size: .
V gene: TRBV5-6

CDR3 DNA: TGTGCCAGCAGCCCTACACCTCATAGCAATCAGCCCCAGCATTTT
CDR3 protein: CASSPTPHSNQPQHF
J gene: TRBJ1-5
D gene: .
clone size: .
V gene: TRBV7-2

CDR3 DNA: TGTGCCAGCAGAGCAAGACAGGGGGCGAGCTATGGCTACACCTTC
CDR3 protein: CASRARQGASYGYTF
J gene: TRBJ1-2
D gene: TRBD1
clone size: few
V gene: TRBV6-1

CDR3 DNA: .
CDR3 protein: CASSSSGGNYYNEQFF
J gene: TRBJ2-1
D gene: .
clone size: many
V gene: TRBV27